The 31 T cell receptor beta chains presented below share a single source sample, sequenced in a study of T cells after posttransplantation cyclophosphamide. The assay was immunoSEQ multiplex PCR, and TCRdb's table has in-frame clones only and misses some. This repertoire shows around 9,100 clones, 95% to 98% found once; its top ten account for under 0.3%. Cells defined as naive were viable CD3+CD4+ or CD3+CD8+ and CCR7+CD45RA+CD45RO-CD95-CD27+CD28+. The specimen sequenced was naive CD4+ T cells sorted from PBMCs. These receptors were obtained from a woman between 55 and 75 years old in good health, CMV-negative, and a related stem cell transplant donor.

This rearrangement joins TRBV28 to TRBJ1-2, with D possibly TRBD1 on 6 matching bases. Germline CDR1 and CDR2: MDHEN and SYDVKM. The CDR3 covers 12 residues. V lost 2 bases to trimming and J lost 7 bases, with 8 bases between them. The CDR3 nucleotides are TGTGCCAGCAGTTTAAACAGGGCTGGCTACACCTTC. Protein sequence: CASSLNRAGYTF.

The genes are TRBV19 and TRBJ1-1; no definite D call. V shed 2 bases and J shed 0 bases, with 10 bases lying between them. The CDR3 covers 15 residues. Germline CDR1 LNHDA, CDR2 SQIVND (reference sequence). CDR3 sequence reads: CASSITLRLNTEAFF. CDR3 sequence (DNA): TGTGCCAGTAGTATAACCCTCCGGTTGAACACTGAAGCTTTCTTT.

V usage is TRBV30 and J usage is TRBJ1-1; D is uncertain. V lost 3 bases and J 0 bases, leaving 8 bases between the germline ends. The length of the CDR3 is 13 residues. Germline CDR1 is GTSNPN and CDR2 is SVGIG (reference sequence). CDR3: CAWRRAVNTEAFF. CDR3 bases: TGTGCCTGGAGGAGGGCGGTGAACACTGAAGCTTTCTTT.

To note about this clone: The sample holds other DNA sequences that translate to the same CDR3. The genes are TRBV5-4 and TRBJ1-6; 9 positions match TRBD1. Germline loops: CDR1 SGHNT, CDR2 YYREEE (reference sequence). V lost 1 base and J lost 8; bases outside the gene matches: 7. CDR3 length: 16 residues. CDR3 loop: CASSLWGQGGDSPLHF. The DNA of the CDR3 is TGTGCCAGCAGCTTGTGGGGACAGGGAGGAGATTCACCCCTCCACTTT.

This clone was seen just once. The V call is TRBV6-6, the J call TRBJ2-5; D possibly corresponds to TRBD1 (5 bases). Trimming took 6 bases from V and 1 from J, leaving 9 bases between them. The CDR3 sequence is 13 residues long. In germline, CDR1 is MNHNY, CDR2 SVGAGI (reference sequence). The CDR3 region has the DNA TGTGCCAGCAGCATGGACATCCAAGAGACCCAGTACTTC. Translated: CASSMDIQETQYF.

This chain connects TRBV7-2 to TRBJ2-1; D may be TRBD2 (6 bases). Trimming removed 3 bases at V and 0 bases at J, with 18 bases between. CDR1 is SGHTA and CDR2 is FQGNSA in the germline V gene. The CDR3 loop spans 18 amino acids. CDR3 sequence (DNA): TGTGCCAGCAGCTTTGCGGGGAGCTGGCGAAGCTCCTACAATGAGCAGTTCTTC. As protein: CASSFAGSWRSSYNEQFF.

The chain is built from TRBV4-1 and TRBJ2-7, with TRBD2 matching over 7 bases. CDR1 is MGHRA and CDR2 is YSYEKL in the germline V gene. The CDR3 runs 16 residues. V shed 0 bases, J shed 3 bases, and the junction held 8 bases outside the gene matches. CDR3 sequence: CASSQDQGLPDYEQYF. For the CDR3, the DNA is TGCGCCAGCAGCCAAGATCAGGGACTACCCGACTACGAGCAGTACTTC.

The chain links TRBV4-2 to TRBJ2-1, with D hard to call. Trimming pared 0 bases from V and 0 bases from J, leaving 15 bases between. This CDR3 contains 18 residues. The V gene's germline CDR1 is LGHNA and CDR2 YNFKEQ. CDR3 in DNA: TGTGCCAGCAGCCAAGATTACAGACCACCGAGCTCCTACAATGAGCAGTTCTTC. Translation: CASSQDYRPPSSYNEQFF.

The chain uses TRBV7-8 and TRBJ1-2, with 7 bases fitting TRBD1. Germline loops: CDR1 SGHVS, CDR2 FQNEAQ. V lost 6 bases and J lost 3; bases outside the gene matches: 4. This CDR3 region has 13 residues. This chain's CDR3 is CASSYGTDYGYTF. CDR3 nucleotides: TGTGCCAGCAGTTACGGGACAGACTATGGCTACACCTTC.

The V call is TRBV5-8, the J call TRBJ1-6; 11 positions match TRBD1. Germline CDR1 is SGHTS and CDR2 is YDEGEE. Germline trimming cut 7 bases from V and 7 bases from J; bases unmatched to any gene: 7. The CDR3 has 15 residues. The CDR3 sequence: CASRTGGLGNSPLHF. The CDR3 DNA reads as TGTGCCAGCCGGACAGGGGGCTTAGGAAATTCACCCCTCCACTTT.

For the CDR3, the DNA is TGTGCCAGCCGAGCGGGGGCGTTGGCTTTCTTT. It translates to CASRAGALAFF. The chain employs TRBV2 and TRBJ1-1; D is possibly TRBD1 (6 bases). Germline lookup yields CDR1 SNHLY and CDR2 FYNNEI. V shed 8 bases and J shed 11 bases, with 15 bases lying between them. This CDR3 comprises 11 residues.

As regards this clone: The junction differs from germline at one of its ends, possibly a read error. Other nucleotide sequences from this sample produce the same CDR3. The V gene is TRBV18, the J gene TRBJ1-6, with 7 bases fitting TRBD1. Germline lookup yields CDR1 KGHSH and CDR2 LQKENI. The CDR3 extends over 15 amino acids. The CDR3 spells CASSPGTEINSPLHF. The CDR3, as DNA: TGTGCCAGCTCACCGGGGACAGAGATTAATTCCCCCCTCCACTTT.

The chain uses TRBV30 and TRBJ1-6; TRBD1 matches 8 bases. CDR3 size: 14 residues. CDR1 and CDR2 (germline): GTSNPN, SVGIG (reference sequence). Trimming removed 4 bases from V and 9 bases from J; junction bases left unmatched: 8. The CDR3: CAWTGQGPISPLHF. For the CDR3, the DNA is TGTGCCTGGACAGGACAGGGACCCATTTCACCCCTCCACTTT.

The chain uses TRBV6-1 and TRBJ2-3; D gene ambiguous. The V and J ends lost 8 bases and 5 bases respectively, with 14 bases between them. Germline V gives CDR1 MNHNS, CDR2 SASEGT. The length of the CDR3 is 13 residues. CDR3 protein: CASRILAGDTQYF. CDR3 nucleotide sequence: TGTGCCAGCCGGATATTGGCAGGAGATACGCAGTATTTT.

The chain recombines TRBV6-5 with TRBJ2-3; TRBD2 matches 7 bases. The V gene's germline CDR1 is MNHEY and CDR2 SVGAGI. This CDR3 is 12 amino acids long. The trim removed 2 bases at V and 11 bases at J, leaving 4 bases unmatched. CDR3 protein: CASSYVGGGQYF. CDR3 DNA sequence: TGTGCCAGCAGTTACGTGGGCGGGGGGCAGTATTTT.

The chain couples TRBV9 to TRBJ1-3; D possibly corresponds to TRBD1 (6 bases). In germline, CDR1 is SGDLS, CDR2 YYNGEE. CDR3 length equals 15 residues. V was shortened by 3 bases and J by 3 bases, with 13 bases between the two germline ends. CDR3 nucleotide sequence: TGTGCCAGCAGCGCGCGCAGGGGTCTTGGAAACACCATATATTTT. Residues: CASSARRGLGNTIYF.

Regarding this clone: Other DNA sequences within the sample encode an identical CDR3. This chain uses TRBV5-1 with TRBJ1-6; a possible D gene is TRBD1 (5 bases). The V end lost 4 bases, the J end lost 2 bases, and 13 bases lay between the germline ends. Germline CDR1 SGHRS, CDR2 YFSETQ. The CDR3 has 16 amino acids. In DNA form, the CDR3 reads TGCGCCAGCAGCGGGGGGGAACAGACCTATAATTCACCCCTCCACTTT. It yields the protein CASSGGEQTYNSPLHF.

The chain recombines TRBV6-1 with TRBJ2-1, with 11 bases lining up with TRBD2. Germline CDR1 and CDR2: MNHNS and SASEGT. V trimming: 4 bases; J trimming: 6 bases; junction bases outside the gene matches: 2. This CDR3 region has 14 residues. CDR3 residues: CASSAGTSGNEQFF. CDR3 in DNA: TGTGCCAGCAGTGCCGGGACTAGCGGCAATGAGCAGTTCTTC.

The chain recombines TRBV5-1 with TRBJ2-2; D gene ambiguous. From germline, CDR1 is SGHRS and CDR2 YFSETQ. The CDR3 contains 18 residues. Trimming cost V 1 base and J 1 base, with 17 bases left between them. CDR3 sequence: CASSLNARQIGNTGELFF. The DNA of the CDR3 is TGCGCCAGCAGCTTGAATGCCAGGCAAATTGGGAACACCGGGGAGCTGTTTTTT. The whole variable domain, remainder taken from reference TRBV5-1 and TRBJ2-2, is KAGVTQTPRYLIKTRGQQVTLSCSPISGHRSVSWYQQTPGQGLQFLFEYFSETQRNKGNFPGRFSGRQFSNSRSEMNVSTLELGDSALYLCASSLNARQIGNTGELFFGEGSRLTVL.

The chain uses TRBV6-5 and TRBJ1-2, with 10 bases aligning to TRBD1. The germline V gene has CDR1 MNHEY and CDR2 SVGAGI. CDR3 length equals 13 residues. The V segment lost 4 bases and the J segment 8 bases; nucleotides outside the gene matches: 4. CDR3 DNA: TGTGCCAGCAGTTCTGACAGGGGGCTCGGCTACACCTTC. Translating gives CASSSDRGLGYTF.

The chain is built from TRBV6-1 and TRBJ1-6; TRBD1 is a possible D gene (6 bases). Trimming shortened V by 3 bases and J by 10 bases, and 16 bases separated the two germline ends. CDR3 length: 15 amino acids. The germline V gene encodes CDR1 MNHNS and CDR2 SASEGT. Here the CDR3 DNA reads TGTGCCAGCAGTGAGGTGGCAGTAACAGGGTCACCCCTCCACTTT. Amino acids: CASSEVAVTGSPLHF.

The genes are TRBV6-1 and TRBJ2-3; D is uncertain. V lost 4 bases and J lost 1, with 9 bases in between. Germline V gene data show CDR1 as MNHNS and CDR2 as SASEGT. This CDR3 is 14 amino acids long. The DNA of the CDR3 is TGTGCCAGCAGTGTCGTCCGGGGCACAGATACGCAGTATTTT. Its translation is CASSVVRGTDTQYF.

V usage is TRBV4-1 and J usage is TRBJ1-5; D gene ambiguous. V shed 4 bases and J shed 3 bases, with 10 bases lying between them. CDR3 length: 14 amino acids. Germline assignment: CDR1 MGHRA and CDR2 YSYEKL. This chain's CDR3 is CASSPDSFNQPQHF. CDR3 coding DNA: TGCGCCAGCAGCCCGGACTCTTTCAATCAGCCCCAGCATTTT.

The chain has TRBV6-5 and TRBJ1-4, with D perhaps TRBD1 (6 bases). CDR1 is MNHEY and CDR2 is SVGAGI in the germline V gene. This CDR3 comprises 16 residues. V was cut by 4 bases and J by 7 bases, with 19 bases left in between. This CDR3 reads CASSSIQGIRAEKLFF. CDR3 DNA: TGTGCCAGCAGTTCGATTCAGGGGATTCGGGCTGAAAAACTGTTTTTT.

Comments on this clone: At one end the junction does not follow the germline gene, possibly because of a read error. The same CDR3 arises from other DNA sequences in this sample as well. The V call is TRBV25-1, the J call TRBJ1-6, with a possible D match to TRBD1 (5 bases). CDR3 length: 15 amino acids. Germline V gene data show CDR1 as MGHDK and CDR2 as SYGVNS. CDR3 in amino acids: CASSPLTRANSPLHF. Written as DNA, the CDR3 is TGTGCCAGCAGCCCCCTCACCAGGGCTAATTCCCCCCTCCACTTT.

Turning to this clone: The junction differs from germline at one of its ends, possibly a read error. The chain couples TRBV5-4 to TRBJ1-2; TRBD1 agrees at 10 bases. The CDR3 is 13 amino acids. Germline CDR1 and CDR2: SGHNT and YYREEE (reference sequence). The CDR3 sequence: CASSQTGGKGCTF. DNA of the CDR3: TGTGCCAGCAGCCAGACAGGGGGCAAAGGCTGCACCTTC.

This chain joins TRBV7-3 and TRBJ2-7, with 9 bases that match TRBD1. Germline lookup yields CDR1 SGHTA and CDR2 FQGTGA. The CDR3 contains 18 residues. V was pared by 5 bases and J by 6 bases, with 20 bases of the junction left unmatched. CDR3 nucleotides: TGTGCCAGCAGCCCTCCGAGGGGGGACAGGGCCCAGGATGGCGAGCAGTACGTC. Translation: CASSPPRGDRAQDGEQYV.

V is TRBV19 and J is TRBJ1-1, with D unclear. The germline V gene encodes CDR1 LNHDA and CDR2 SQIVND (reference sequence). The CDR3 covers 16 residues. With 0 bases removed from V and 1 base from J, the gap between germline ends came to 12 bases. This CDR3 is CASSIEALTPNTEAFF. The DNA for the CDR3 is TGTGCCAGTAGTATAGAGGCCCTTACCCCGAACACTGAAGCTTTCTTT.

This chain uses TRBV5-1 with TRBJ2-5, with TRBD1 matching over 9 bases. In germline, CDR1 is SGHRS, CDR2 YFSETQ. V lost 4 bases to trimming and J lost 5 bases; unmatched junction nucleotides: 6. This CDR3 comprises 14 residues. CDR3: CASSPTGGRETQYF. DNA for the CDR3: TGCGCCAGCAGCCCCACAGGGGGCCGTGAGACCCAGTACTTC.

The chain carries TRBV2 and TRBJ2-2; 13 bases agree with TRBD2. Germline values: CDR1 SNHLY, CDR2 FYNNEI. The CDR3 contains 15 residues. The junction had 5 bases not matched to a gene; V was cut back by 6 bases and J by 7 bases. CDR3 bases: TGTGCCAGCAGGGGACTAGCGGGACTAGGCGGGGAGCTGTTTTTT. This encodes CASRGLAGLGGELFF.

V is TRBV4-2 and J is TRBJ2-1; 7 bases match TRBD2. Germline V gives CDR1 LGHNA, CDR2 YNFKEQ. Unmatched junction bases numbered 8, after V lost 0 bases and J lost 9 bases. The CDR3 runs 15 residues. In DNA, the CDR3 is TGTGCCAGCAGCCAAGATCTGCGGGGGTTTGCTGAGCAGTTCTTC. Its translation is CASSQDLRGFAEQFF.